This passage covers 27 T cell receptor beta chains from one sample sequenced in a study of shared clonotypes between healthy human individuals. Clones were sequenced by immunoSEQ multiplex PCR, and TCRdb holds only the in-frame ones, with some missing. The table records about 1.9 million clones, 90% to 95% of them present only once. CD45RO-negative, CCR7-positively selected cells formed the naive CD8 fraction, excluding terminally differentiated effector memory CD45RA+ cells. Sample: naive CD8+ T cells from PBMCs. The receptors derive from a man aged 18 to 29 in good health. Some clones in this sample may be carry-over from other donors' samples.

J is TRBJ1-5 and V is TRBV28; 9 bases align to TRBD1. Germline V CDR1 and CDR2: MDHEN, SYDVKM. The CDR3 runs to 15 residues. Trimming took 6 bases from V and 4 from J; bases not matched to a gene: 7. CDR3: CASRTGTGKNQPQHF. DNA for the CDR3: TGTGCCAGCAGAACCGGGACAGGGAAAAATCAGCCCCAGCATTTT.

The chain employs TRBV5-6 and TRBJ2-3; 11 bases match TRBD1. This CDR3 region has 14 residues. Germline assignment: CDR1 SGHDT and CDR2 YYEEEE. J lost 7 bases, V lost 5 bases, and 6 bases had no gene match. CDR3 region: CASRGQGGLNTQYF. Written as DNA, the CDR3 is TGTGCCAGCAGGGGACAGGGGGGGTTGAATACGCAGTATTTT.

This clone was found once. This chain links TRBV6-5 with TRBJ2-1; no clear D. The CDR3 consists of 16 residues. V lost 2 bases and J lost 7, with 18 bases in between. Germline CDR1 MNHEY, CDR2 SVGAGI. For the CDR3, the DNA is TGTGCCAGCAGTTACAATTTGGGCCAGCGCACGAATGAGCAGTTCTTC. Translating gives CASSYNLGQRTNEQFF.

The chain carries TRBV19 and TRBJ1-1, with D perhaps matching TRBD1 (6 bases). CDR1 is LNHDA and CDR2 is SQIVND in the germline V gene (reference sequence). CDR3 length: 14 amino acids. The ends were cut back, 6 bases at V and 7 bases at J, with 18 bases in the middle. The CDR3 region is CASSTRTVLGEAFF. The DNA of the CDR3 is TGTGCCAGTAGCACCAGGACAGTCCTGGGTGAAGCTTTCTTT. The full variable domain, in which reference TRBV19 and TRBJ1-1 provide the parts outside the CDR3, is DGGITQSPKYLFRKEGQNVTLSCEQNLNHDAMYWYRQDPGQGLRLIYYSQIVNDFQKGDIAEGYSVSREKKESFPLTVTSAQKNPTAFYLCASSTRTVLGEAFFGQGTRLTVV.

On this clone itself: Additional DNA sequences in this sample encode the identical CDR3. V gene TRBV29-1 combines with J gene TRBJ2-2; the match to TRBD2 covers 7 bases. Germline CDR1 is SQVTM and CDR2 is ANQGSEA. V shed 1 base and J 5 bases; nucleotides not matched to a gene: 1. There are 13 residues in the CDR3. In DNA, the CDR3 is TGCAGCGTTGAAGCAGCGGGAACCGGGGAGCTGTTTTTT. Its protein is CSVEAAGTGELFF.

Here the CDR3 DNA reads TGTGCCAGCAAGGGTGGCTATGGCTACACCTTC. This codes for CASKGGYGYTF. The V and J genes are TRBV28 and TRBJ1-2; D gene unclear. Trimming left V 7 bases short and J 4 bases short, with 7 bases between. This CDR3 comprises 11 residues. The germline V gene encodes CDR1 MDHEN and CDR2 SYDVKM.

The J gene is TRBJ2-2, the V gene TRBV14, with TRBD1 matching over 11 bases. V dropped 3 bases and J dropped 6; count of bases not matched to a gene: 3. The CDR3 is made up of 15 amino acids. The germline V gene has CDR1 SGHDN and CDR2 FVKESK. This CDR3 reads CASSQTGQGAGELFF. CDR3 sequence (DNA): TGTGCCAGCAGCCAGACGGGACAGGGGGCCGGGGAGCTGTTTTTT. The full variable domain, its missing parts supplied by reference TRBV14 and TRBJ2-2, is EAGVTQFPSHSVIEKGQTVTLRCDPISGHDNLYWYRRVMGKEIKFLLHFVKESKQDESGMPNNRFLAERTGGTYSTLKVQPAELEDSGVYFCASSQTGQGAGELFFGEGSRLTVL.

The V gene is TRBV28, the J gene TRBJ2-3; 11 bases line up with TRBD2. The CDR3 loop spans 16 amino acids. CDR1 and CDR2 from the germline V gene are MDHEN and SYDVKM. With V trimmed by 6 bases and J by 4 bases, 9 bases remained unmatched. DNA of the CDR3: TGTGCCAGCAGACCCATAGCGGGAGGGTTCGCAGATACGCAGTATTTT. The encoded protein is CASRPIAGGFADTQYF.

The chain employs TRBV12-5 and TRBJ1-4; 8 bases agree with TRBD1. Trimming took 2 bases from V and 2 from J; bases not matched to a gene: 10. The CDR3 sequence is 18 residues long. Germline lookup yields CDR1 LGHNT and CDR2 FRNRAP. In DNA, the CDR3 is TGTGCTAGTGGTTTGCCGAACCGACAGGGGAGGACTAATGAAAAACTGTTTTTT. Translation: CASGLPNRQGRTNEKLFF.

The chain employs TRBV28 and TRBJ1-3; D remains unclear. The V gene lost 6 bases and the J gene lost 1 base, with 16 bases spanning the gap. The germline CDR1 and CDR2 sequences are MDHEN and SYDVKM. There are 16 residues in the CDR3. CDR3 loop: CASSLRYPTSGNTIYF. The CDR3, as DNA: TGTGCCAGCAGCTTAAGGTACCCGACTTCTGGAAACACCATATATTTT.

This clone was detected only once. CDR3 sequence (DNA): TGTGCCAGCAGCCGCAAAACGTACAATGAGCAGTTCTTC. Translating gives CASSRKTYNEQFF. V usage is TRBV5-6 and J usage is TRBJ2-1; unclear D gene. The CDR3 covers 13 residues. The V end was cut by 4 bases, the J end by 4 bases, with 9 bases between. CDR1 SGHDT and CDR2 YYEEEE come from the germline V gene.

The rearrangement joins TRBV7-2 to TRBJ2-1; 8 bases fit TRBD2. This CDR3 has 16 amino acids. CDR1 is SGHTA and CDR2 is FQGNSA in the germline V gene. V trimming: 0 bases; J trimming: 6 bases; junction bases outside the gene matches: 7. CDR3 residues: CASSLARAGESNEQFF. Written as DNA, the CDR3 is TGTGCCAGCAGCTTAGCAAGAGCGGGAGAGAGCAATGAGCAGTTCTTC.

CDR3 in amino acids: CASSLWVGRSHEQYF. The CDR3 nucleotides read TGTGCCAGCAGCTTATGGGTGGGCAGGAGCCACGAGCAGTACTTC. The chain joins TRBV7-6 to TRBJ2-7, with D unclear. Germline V gives CDR1 SGHVS, CDR2 FNYEAQ. The ends were cut back, 2 bases at V and 5 bases at J, with 16 bases in the middle. CDR3 size: 15 residues.

This sequence joins TRBV11-2 and TRBJ2-3; D call uncertain. Germline assignment: CDR1 SGHAT and CDR2 FQNNGV. V lost 1 base, J lost 0 bases, and 8 bases lay in between. The CDR3 length is 15 residues. Written as DNA, the CDR3 is TGTGCCAGCAGCTTAGGAGCCCGGAGCACAGATACGCAGTATTTT. Protein: CASSLGARSTDTQYF. Full variable domain (missing parts from reference TRBV11-2 and TRBJ2-3): EAGVAQSPRYKIIEKRQSVAFWCNPISGHATLYWYQQILGQGPKLLIQFQNNGVVDDSQLPKDRFSAERLKGVDSTLKIQPAKLEDSAVYLCASSLGARSTDTQYFGPGTRLTVL.

This chain links TRBV19 with TRBJ2-1, with D perhaps TRBD1 (6 bases). Germline V lookup: CDR1 LNHDA, CDR2 SQIVND (reference sequence). This CDR3 region has 14 residues. V lost 3 bases and J lost 9, with 15 bases in between. Here the CDR3 DNA reads TGTGCCAGTAGTATCCGAAAGACAGGTAGTGAGCAGTTCTTC. Protein product: CASSIRKTGSEQFF. Looking up the rest from reference TRBV19 and TRBJ2-1 gives the full variable domain: DGGITQSPKYLFRKEGQNVTLSCEQNLNHDAMYWYRQDPGQGLRLIYYSQIVNDFQKGDIAEGYSVSREKKESFPLTVTSAQKNPTAFYLCASSIRKTGSEQFFGPGTRLTVL.

As regards this clone: This specimen includes other DNA sequences encoding the same CDR3. The V gene is TRBV29-1, the J gene TRBJ2-7; 7 bases fit TRBD1. The germline CDR1 and CDR2 sequences are SQVTM and ANQGSEA. The CDR3 length is 11 residues. After removal of 6 bases from V and 3 bases from J, the junction contained 2 bases not matched to a gene. CDR3 nucleotides: TGCAGCGTAGGGACAGACTACGAGCAGTACTTC. Translating gives CSVGTDYEQYF.

The V gene is TRBV5-1, the J gene TRBJ2-7; D is perhaps TRBD1 or TRBD2 (5 bases each). This CDR3 contains 13 residues. Germline V CDR1 and CDR2: SGHRS, YFSETQ. Trimming took 2 bases from V and 3 from J, leaving 9 bases between them. The CDR3 here is CASSFGALYEQYF. In nucleotides, the CDR3 is TGCGCCAGCAGCTTCGGGGCCCTCTACGAGCAGTACTTC.

This chain connects TRBV29-1 to TRBJ2-3; D gene ambiguous. The CDR3 runs 13 residues. Germline CDR1 reads SQVTM; CDR2 reads ANQGSEA. Trimming took off 8 bases at V and 0 bases at J, with 12 bases between the two ends. CDR3: CSLGVGSTDTQYF. The CDR3, as DNA: TGCAGCCTGGGTGTTGGAAGCACAGATACGCAGTATTTT.

A remark on this clone: The sample has other DNA sequences that encode this CDR3 too. The chain combines TRBV11-2 with TRBJ2-1; D gene ambiguous. Germline V gives CDR1 SGHAT, CDR2 FQNNGV. V was pared by 4 bases and J by 7 bases, with 5 bases between. The CDR3 consists of 11 residues. Here the CDR3 DNA reads TGTGCCAGCAGCTCCAGTAATGAGCAGTTCTTC. This gives the protein CASSSSNEQFF.

This sequence joins TRBV4-3 and TRBJ1-3, with D unresolved. V gave up 0 bases and J gave up 2 bases, with 20 bases separating them. Per the germline V gene, CDR1 is LGHNA and CDR2 is YSLEER. This CDR3 has 19 amino acids. The CDR3 here is CASSQEVGRQSGTGNTIYF. CDR3 in DNA: TGCGCCAGCAGCCAAGAGGTGGGGAGACAATCGGGCACTGGAAACACCATATATTTT.

This chain links TRBV4-1 with TRBJ1-5; 8 bases fit TRBD1. CDR3 length equals 15 residues. Germline-derived CDR1 and CDR2 are MGHRA and YSYEKL. The ends lost 1 base at V and 7 bases at J; junction bases unmatched: 6. CDR3 sequence: CASSQGGQGFQPQHF. CDR3 nucleotide sequence: TGCGCCAGCAGCCAAGGAGGACAGGGCTTCCAGCCCCAGCATTTT.

This rearrangement joins TRBV5-6 to TRBJ2-1; 9 bases agree with TRBD2. This CDR3 region has 16 residues. V dropped 3 bases and J dropped 3; count of bases not matched to a gene: 7. Per germline, CDR1 SGHDT and CDR2 YYEEEE. CDR3 sequence (DNA): TGTGCCAGCAGCTCTACCGGGACTAGCAACTACAATGAGCAGTTCTTC. This codes for CASSSTGTSNYNEQFF.

This chain links TRBV28 with TRBJ2-3, with a weak D call TRBD2 (5 bases). V dropped 4 bases and J dropped 4 bases, with 15 bases sitting between them. This CDR3 has 15 amino acids. Germline V gene data show CDR1 as MDHEN and CDR2 as SYDVKM. The CDR3 nucleotides are TGTGCCAGCAGTTGGCGGGCCTACGCGGCAGATACGCAGTATTTT. Protein product: CASSWRAYAADTQYF.

The chain carries TRBV5-4 and TRBJ2-7; possibly TRBD1 for D (6 bases). Germline assignment: CDR1 SGHNT and CDR2 YYREEE (reference sequence). The CDR3 extends over 14 amino acids. The germline V and J ends were trimmed by 4 bases and 2 bases, with 13 bases remaining between them. The CDR3 region is CASSQWTEPYEQYF. CDR3 nucleotides: TGTGCCAGCAGCCAATGGACAGAACCCTACGAGCAGTACTTC.

This clone showed up just a few times. V is TRBV27 and J is TRBJ2-7; D perhaps matches TRBD1 (5 bases). Trimming stripped 6 bases from V and 5 bases from J, with 17 bases between. CDR3 length equals 14 residues. CDR1 and CDR2 (germline): MNHEY, SMNVEV (reference sequence). The CDR3 DNA is TGTGCCAGCAGACCTAGGCAGGGTCCCCACGAGCAGTACTTC. Protein sequence: CASRPRQGPHEQYF.

V usage is TRBV5-8 and J usage is TRBJ2-7; possible D gene TRBD1, 6 bases. V gave up 0 bases and J gave up 2 bases, with 15 bases separating them. The CDR3 is made up of 16 amino acids. The germline V gene has CDR1 SGHTS and CDR2 YDEGEE. The CDR3 DNA reads as TGTGCCAGCAGCTTGGGCAGGGGTCTGCGGGCCTACGAGCAGTACTTC. This translates into CASSLGRGLRAYEQYF.

The chain is built from TRBV6-5 and TRBJ2-7; D perhaps matches TRBD1 (5 bases). There are 14 residues in the CDR3. The germline V gene has CDR1 MNHEY and CDR2 SVGAGI. V was cut by 6 bases and J by 1 base, with 13 bases left in between. CDR3 amino acids: CASSPSDTSYEQYF. CDR3 bases: TGTGCCAGCAGCCCGTCGGACACTTCCTACGAGCAGTACTTC.